This entry lists 6 T cell receptor beta chains sequenced from one sample in a study of T cell responses to AZD1222 COVID-19 vaccine. Method: immunoSEQ multiplex PCR; TCRdb's copy keeps in-frame clones and lacks some. The table has around 260,000 clones, over 90% seen once. The source was peripheral blood, collected on day 0 of AZD1222 vaccination. The receptors derive from an adult in good health.

Of note for this clone: Germline is not matched at one junction end, which may reflect a read error. The V and J genes are TRBV2 and TRBJ1-1; D unclear. Germline V gene sequence: CDR1 SNHLY, CDR2 FYNNEI. The CDR3 is made up of 13 amino acids. In DNA, the CDR3 is TGTGCCAGCACCCTCCAGGCCCCATGGGAAAGTCTCTTT. Its protein product is CASTLQAPWESLF.

The rearrangement joins TRBV2 to TRBJ1-5; 8 bases are shared with TRBD1. The CDR3 loop spans 14 amino acids. Germline V gene lookup returns CDR1 SNHLY and CDR2 FYNNEI. V was pared by 4 bases and J by 6 bases, with 5 bases of the junction left unmatched. In nucleotides, the CDR3 is TGTGCCAGCAGTGGACAGGGGTTGATTCAGCCCCAGCATTTT. This codes for CASSGQGLIQPQHF.

This chain links TRBV5-1 with TRBJ1-1; D gene ambiguous. The CDR3 length is 14 residues. In germline, CDR1 is SGHRS, CDR2 YFSETQ. Trimming shortened V by 3 bases and J by 0 bases, and 9 bases separated the two germline ends. As DNA, the CDR3 is TGCGCCAGCAGCTCCTCATGGGTGAACACTGAAGCTTTCTTT. This sequence encodes CASSSSWVNTEAFF.

The genes are TRBV24-1 and TRBJ2-1; D possibly corresponds to TRBD2 (5 bases). Trimming took 1 base from V and 2 from J, leaving 11 bases between them. CDR1 is KGHDR and CDR2 is SFDVKD in the germline V gene. This CDR3 contains 16 residues. CDR3: CATSDFSGKPYNEQFF. CDR3 sequence (DNA): TGTGCCACCAGTGATTTCTCCGGGAAGCCCTACAATGAGCAGTTCTTC.

This chain joins TRBV15 and TRBJ2-7; D tentatively reads TRBD1 or TRBD2 (5 bases each). The CDR3 has 12 residues. V was clipped by 3 bases and J by 10 bases, with 13 bases between them. Germline CDR1 reads LNHNV; CDR2 reads YYDKDF (reference sequence). The CDR3 bases are TGTGCCACCAGCAGTTCGGGACGCCTCCAGTACTTC. This sequence encodes CATSSSGRLQYF. The full variable domain, with the rest looked up from reference TRBV15 and TRBJ2-7, is DAMVIQNPRYQVTQFGKPVTLSCSQTLNHNVMYWYQQKSSQAPKLLFHYYDKDFNNEADTPDNFQSRRPNTSFCFLDIRSPGLGDTAMYLCATSSSGRLQYFGPGTRLTVT.

The V gene is TRBV5-1, the J gene TRBJ2-3; 8 bases fit TRBD1. Germline V gives CDR1 SGHRS, CDR2 YFSETQ. With V trimmed by 2 bases and J by 6 bases, 5 bases remained unmatched. This CDR3 is 14 amino acids long. CDR3 amino acids: CASSFGQGSDTQYF. For the CDR3, the DNA is TGCGCCAGCAGCTTCGGACAGGGCTCGGATACGCAGTATTTT.